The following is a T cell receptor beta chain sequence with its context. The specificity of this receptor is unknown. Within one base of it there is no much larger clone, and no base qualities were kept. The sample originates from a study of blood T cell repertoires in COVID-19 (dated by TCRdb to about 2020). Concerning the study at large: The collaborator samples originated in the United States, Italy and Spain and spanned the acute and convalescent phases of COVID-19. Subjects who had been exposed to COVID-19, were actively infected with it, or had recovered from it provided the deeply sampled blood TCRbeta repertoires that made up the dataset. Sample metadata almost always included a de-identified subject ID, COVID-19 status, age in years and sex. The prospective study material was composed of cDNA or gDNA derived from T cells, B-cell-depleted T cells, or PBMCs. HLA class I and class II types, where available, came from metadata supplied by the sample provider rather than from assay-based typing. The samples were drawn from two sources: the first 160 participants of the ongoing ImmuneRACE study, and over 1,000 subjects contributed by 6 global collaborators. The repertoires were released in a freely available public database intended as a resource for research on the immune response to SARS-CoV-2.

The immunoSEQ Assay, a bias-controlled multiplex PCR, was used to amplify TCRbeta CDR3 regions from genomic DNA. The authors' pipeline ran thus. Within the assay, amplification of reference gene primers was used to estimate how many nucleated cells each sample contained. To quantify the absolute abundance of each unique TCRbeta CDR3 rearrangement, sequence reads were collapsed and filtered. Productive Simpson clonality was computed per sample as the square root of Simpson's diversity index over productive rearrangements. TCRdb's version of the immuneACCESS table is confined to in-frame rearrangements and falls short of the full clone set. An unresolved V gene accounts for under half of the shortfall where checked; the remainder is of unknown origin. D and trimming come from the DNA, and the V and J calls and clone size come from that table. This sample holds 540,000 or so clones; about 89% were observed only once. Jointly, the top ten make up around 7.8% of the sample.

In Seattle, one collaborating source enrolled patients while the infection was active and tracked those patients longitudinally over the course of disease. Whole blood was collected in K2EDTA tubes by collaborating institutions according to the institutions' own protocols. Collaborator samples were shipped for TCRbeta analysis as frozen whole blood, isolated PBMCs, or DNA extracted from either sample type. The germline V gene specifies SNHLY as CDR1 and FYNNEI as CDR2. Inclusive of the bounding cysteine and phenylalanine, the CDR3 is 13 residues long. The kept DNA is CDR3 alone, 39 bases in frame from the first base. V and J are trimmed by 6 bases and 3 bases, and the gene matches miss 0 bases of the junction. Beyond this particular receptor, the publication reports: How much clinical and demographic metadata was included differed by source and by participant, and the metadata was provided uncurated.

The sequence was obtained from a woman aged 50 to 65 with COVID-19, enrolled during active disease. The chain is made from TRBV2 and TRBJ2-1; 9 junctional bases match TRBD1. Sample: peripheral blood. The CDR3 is CASRDRGYNEQFF. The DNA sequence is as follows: TGTGCCAGCAGGGACAGGGGCTACAATGAGCAGTTCTTC. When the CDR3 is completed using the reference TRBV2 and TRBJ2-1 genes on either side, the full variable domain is EPEVTQTPSHQVTQMGQEVILRCVPISNHLYFYWYRQILGQKVEFLVSFYNNEISEKSEIFDDQFSVERPDGSNFTLKIRSTKLEDSAMYFCASRDRGYNEQFFGPGTRLTVL.